This TCR beta chain comes out of a study of cytotoxic CD8 clonotypes in ibrutinib-treated CLL. Study details: Partial responses totalled 24 and complete responses 2; after median roughly 68 months, approximately 15 remained remitted and approximately 12 progressed.

Note on this clone: Its antigen is still unknown.

Study findings and constraints: Before falling back toward baseline at progression, clonality had risen at the time of ibrutinib response. Clonality at baseline surpassed age-matched healthy donors and tracked circulating CD8+ T-cell counts. Sustained-remission patients were sampled at one set of times and progressing patients at different ones.

The V end was cut by 4 bases, the J end by 3 bases, with 16 bases between. Germline CDR1 SQVTM, CDR2 ANQGSEA. The CDR3 loop spans 16 amino acids. Measured with immunoSEQ multiplex PCR; TCRdb has only the in-frame clones, and not every one. The sample carries just over 200,000 clones, over 65% recorded once. The starting material was PBMCs, obtained after 12 months of ibrutinib treatment. This sequence was found in a human donor with chronic lymphocytic leukemia. V and J are TRBV29-1 and TRBJ2-6; D perhaps matches TRBD1 (6 bases). The CDR3 nucleotides read TGCAGCGTTGTTTATGTACAGGGTGGTGGGGCCAACGTCCTGACTTTC. Protein sequence: CSVVYVQGGGANVLTF.